This T cell receptor (beta chain) was profiled in a study of blood T cell repertoires in COVID-19. Overall study: The United States, Italy and Spain supplied acute and convalescent COVID-19 samples. Sources were T cells, B-cell-depleted T cells, or PBMCs; the material itself was cDNA or gDNA.

The germline V gene has CDR1 SNHLY and CDR2 FYNNEI. The CDR3 consists of 16 residues. Unmatched junction bases numbered 14, after V lost 7 bases and J lost 6 bases. Method: immunoSEQ multiplex PCR; TCRdb's copy keeps in-frame clones and lacks some. The sample records about 270,000 clones, roughly 85% being singletons. The sequencing sample was made of peripheral blood. This TCR was sampled from a woman aged 18-29 years with acute or convalescent COVID-19. The chain is built from TRBV2 and TRBJ2-7; 11 positions match TRBD2. This CDR3 is CASTDRGLAGGLEQYF. DNA of the CDR3: TGTGCCAGCACTGACAGGGGCCTAGCGGGAGGCCTCGAGCAGTACTTC.